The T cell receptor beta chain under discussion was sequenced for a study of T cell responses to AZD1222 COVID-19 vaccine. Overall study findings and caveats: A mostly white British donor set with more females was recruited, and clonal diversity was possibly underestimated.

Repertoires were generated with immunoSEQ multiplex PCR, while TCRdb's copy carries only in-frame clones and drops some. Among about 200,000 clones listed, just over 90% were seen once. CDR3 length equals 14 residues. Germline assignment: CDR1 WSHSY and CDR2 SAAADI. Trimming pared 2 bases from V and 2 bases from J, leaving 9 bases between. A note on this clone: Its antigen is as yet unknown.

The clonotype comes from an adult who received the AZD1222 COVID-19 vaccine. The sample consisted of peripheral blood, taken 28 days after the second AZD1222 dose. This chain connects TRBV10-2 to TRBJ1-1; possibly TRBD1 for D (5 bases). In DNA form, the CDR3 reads TGCGCCAGCAGTGAGAGGGGTGGCAACACTGAAGCTTTCTTT. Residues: CASSERGGNTEAFF.